The 19 T cell receptor beta chains reported below all come from one sample, sequenced in a study of T cell responses to AZD1222 COVID-19 vaccine. Sequencing used immunoSEQ multiplex PCR; TCRdb keeps in-frame clones, though not all of them. In the table there are about 180,000 clones, about 93% of which are singletons. The source was peripheral blood, collected 28 days after the second dose of the MenACWY control vaccine. These receptors were taken from an adult who received the MenACWY meningococcal vaccine as a control.

The chain combines TRBV24-1 with TRBJ1-5; no clear D gene. V shed 5 bases and J shed 7 bases, with 14 bases lying between them. The CDR3 runs to 14 residues. Per germline, CDR1 KGHDR and CDR2 SFDVKD. For the CDR3, the DNA is TGTGCCACCAGTGCCACGCCGAGTTCGCAGCCCCAGCATTTT. It encodes CATSATPSSQPQHF.

The J gene is TRBJ2-7, the V gene TRBV3-1 (or the pseudogene TRBV3-2); 9 bases are shared with TRBD1. The germline V gene encodes CDR1 LGHDT and CDR2 YNNKEL (reference sequence). After removal of 3 bases from V and 9 bases from J, the junction contained 3 bases not matched to a gene. The CDR3 is 12 amino acids. CDR3 nucleotides: TGTGCCAGCAGCCAGACAGGGGGGAGGCAGTACTTC. Its protein product is CASSQTGGRQYF.

This chain links TRBV18 with TRBJ1-3, with unresolved D. The CDR3 is 18 residues long. The V gene lost 3 bases and the J gene lost 0 bases, with 18 bases spanning the gap. Germline V gene lookup returns CDR1 KGHSH and CDR2 LQKENI. In nucleotides, the CDR3 is TGTGCCAGCTCACCTCCCAACGGGCAGACCCGCTCTGGAAACACCATATATTTT. Its protein is CASSPPNGQTRSGNTIYF.

The chain combines TRBV30 with TRBJ1-1; tentatively, D is TRBD1 (5 bases). Trimming removed 2 bases at V and 1 base at J, with 11 bases between. The CDR3 is made up of 14 amino acids. Germline values: CDR1 GTSNPN, CDR2 SVGIG (reference sequence). The CDR3 loop is CAWSTRQRNTEAFF. CDR3 coding DNA: TGTGCCTGGAGTACCCGACAGAGGAACACTGAAGCTTTCTTT.

V gene TRBV4-3 combines with J gene TRBJ1-1; tentatively, D is TRBD1 (6 bases). The ends were cut back, 1 base at V and 4 bases at J, with 13 bases in the middle. The germline V gene encodes CDR1 LGHNA and CDR2 YSLEER. The CDR3 spans 15 residues. The CDR3 loop reads CASSQGQGILTEAFF. The CDR3 DNA follows: TGCGCCAGCAGCCAAGGTCAGGGGATCCTCACTGAAGCTTTCTTT.

The J gene is TRBJ2-2, the V gene TRBV19, with TRBD1 identical over 8 bases. Trimming took 8 bases from V and 5 from J; bases not matched to a gene: 7. This CDR3 is 14 amino acids long. The germline V gene has CDR1 LNHDA and CDR2 SQIVND (reference sequence). CDR3 nucleotides: TGTGCCAGTCTGACAGGGGTGCGGACCGGGGAGCTGTTTTTT. The encoded protein is CASLTGVRTGELFF.

This chain joins TRBV24-1 and TRBJ1-4; weak D call: TRBD1 (5 bases). Germline lookup yields CDR1 KGHDR and CDR2 SFDVKD. The CDR3 has 17 residues. Deletions cut 4 bases from V and 0 bases from J, with 14 bases between. CDR3 sequence reads: CATSELGRGATNEKLFF. CDR3 DNA: TGTGCCACCAGTGAGCTGGGACGTGGGGCAACTAATGAAAAACTGTTTTTT.

The V and J genes are TRBV19 and TRBJ2-1; no reliable D call. Germline CDR1 LNHDA, CDR2 SQIVND (reference sequence). The CDR3 has 13 residues. Trimming left V 8 bases short and J 8 bases short, with 16 bases between. CDR3 sequence (DNA): TGTGCCAGTGTCGCACCGATAACCTATGAGCAGTTCTTC. Translation gives CASVAPITYEQFF.

A single count supports this clone. The chain employs TRBV2 and TRBJ2-5; the D is unclear. V lost 6 bases and J lost 2, with 10 bases in between. The germline V gene has CDR1 SNHLY and CDR2 FYNNEI. This CDR3 region has 13 residues. CDR3 protein: CASRTRHQETQYF. CDR3 in DNA: TGTGCCAGCAGGACAAGGCATCAAGAGACCCAGTACTTC.

The CDR3 spells CASSGGGVGNSPLHF. CDR3 sequence (DNA): TGTGCCAGCAGTGGCGGCGGAGTAGGTAATTCACCCCTCCACTTT. This chain links TRBV6-2 or TRBV6-3 with TRBJ1-6; D uncertain. The CDR3 is 15 residues long. Germline CDR1 reads MNHEY; CDR2 reads SVGEGT. V was clipped by 5 bases and J by 6 bases, with 14 bases between them.

The chain recombines TRBV2 with TRBJ2-5; maybe TRBD2 (5 bases). Trimming removed 1 base at V and 5 bases at J, with 5 bases between. The CDR3 consists of 12 residues. Germline CDR1 is SNHLY and CDR2 is FYNNEI. CDR3 coding DNA: TGTGCCAGCAGTGAAGGGAGGGAGACCCAGTACTTC. Its protein is CASSEGRETQYF.

To note about this clone: Other DNA sequences within the sample encode an identical CDR3. V and J are TRBV7-9 and TRBJ1-3; no clear D gene. CDR1 SEHNR and CDR2 FQNEAQ come from the germline V gene (reference sequence). V was trimmed by 1 base and J by 3 bases, leaving 4 bases between them. This CDR3 contains 13 residues. In DNA form, the CDR3 reads TGTGCCAGCAGCTTAGGTTTTGGAAACACCATATATTTT. Its protein is CASSLGFGNTIYF.

This clone was found once. This chain joins TRBV28 and TRBJ2-5; no clear D. The CDR3 covers 11 residues. Germline V gives CDR1 MDHEN, CDR2 SYDVKM. The V gene lost 2 bases and the J gene lost 4 bases, with 2 bases spanning the gap. The CDR3 loop is CASSLRETQYF. In DNA form, the CDR3 reads TGTGCCAGCAGTTTAAGAGAGACCCAGTACTTC.

V usage is TRBV30 and J usage is TRBJ1-2, with 8 bases that match TRBD1. Trimming took 3 bases from V and 6 from J; bases not matched to a gene: 12. The CDR3 contains 15 residues. Germline assignment: CDR1 GTSNPN and CDR2 SVGIG (reference sequence). CDR3 region: CAWSAGGALIDGYTF. In nucleotides, the CDR3 is TGTGCCTGGAGCGCAGGGGGCGCTTTAATTGATGGCTACACCTTC.

The chain recombines TRBV6-6 with TRBJ1-2; possibly TRBD1 for D (5 bases). The CDR3 consists of 13 residues. Germline V gene data show CDR1 as MNHNY and CDR2 as SVGAGI (reference sequence). V lost 6 bases to trimming and J lost 2 bases, with 10 bases between them. Written as DNA, the CDR3 is TGTGCCAGCAGGGCCGGGGGGAACTATGGCTACACCTTC. Encoded protein: CASRAGGNYGYTF.

A single count supports this clone. The chain is built from TRBV10-3 and TRBJ1-4; D remains ambiguous. Germline CDR1 is ENHRY and CDR2 is SYGVKD. Trimming took off 2 bases at V and 4 bases at J, with 2 bases between the two ends. CDR3 length: 12 amino acids. CDR3 DNA sequence: TGTGCCATCAGTGAGGGTAATGAAAAACTGTTTTTT. This encodes CAISEGNEKLFF.

The chain carries TRBV18 and TRBJ1-2; TRBD1 matches at 8 bases. Germline V gene sequence: CDR1 KGHSH, CDR2 LQKENI. This CDR3 region has 16 residues. The ends lost 5 bases at V and 0 bases at J; junction bases unmatched: 8. The CDR3 DNA sequence: TGTGCCAGCTCAGCGACAGGGGAAGGTTCTAACTATGGCTACACCTTC. Translated: CASSATGEGSNYGYTF. Full variable domain (rest looked up from reference TRBV18 and TRBJ1-2): NAGVMQNPRHLVRRRGQEARLRCSPMKGHSHVYWYRQLPEEGLKFMVYLQKENIIDESGMPKERFSAEFPKEGPSILRIQQVVRGDSAAYFCASSATGEGSNYGYTFGSGTRLTVV.

As concerns this clone: A read error may account for a junction end that differs from germline. The chain employs TRBV28 and TRBJ1-5; D call uncertain. CDR1 MDHEN and CDR2 SYDVKM come from the germline V gene. The CDR3 loop spans 12 amino acids. The CDR3 sequence is CASSFFNRPQHF. CDR3 in DNA: TGTGCCAGCAGTTTCTTCAATCGGCCCCAGCATTTT.

The chain couples TRBV7-8 to TRBJ2-3, with TRBD2 matching 10 bases. Unmatched junction bases numbered 15, after V lost 1 base and J lost 2 bases. The CDR3 is made up of 20 amino acids. Germline CDR1 is SGHVS and CDR2 is FQNEAQ. The CDR3 DNA sequence: TGTGCCAGCAGCTTAGATGTAGCGGGGGGTCTCCCTTCCAACACAGATACGCAGTATTTT. It yields the protein CASSLDVAGGLPSNTDTQYF. The full variable domain, in which reference TRBV7-8 and TRBJ2-3 provide the parts outside the CDR3, is GAGVSQSPRYKVAKRGQDVALRCDPISGHVSLFWYQQALGQGPEFLTYFQNEAQLDKSGLPSDRFFAERPEGSVSTLKIQRTQQEDSAVYLCASSLDVAGGLPSNTDTQYFGPGTRLTVL.